This T cell receptor (beta chain) comes out of a study of blood T cell repertoires in COVID-19. Study background: Acute-phase and convalescent COVID-19 samples originated in the United States, Italy and Spain. Sample material is recorded as cDNA or gDNA derived from T cells, B-cell-depleted T cells, or PBMCs.

Germline assignment: CDR1 SGHNT and CDR2 YENEEA. The CDR3 spans 17 residues. V trimming: 1 base; J trimming: 3 bases; junction bases outside the gene matches: 9. Original processing notes: Estimates of nucleated cell counts were drawn from the amplification of reference gene primers. The method was immunoSEQ multiplex PCR; TCRdb's version includes in-frame clones alone and lacks a portion of them. From that table come the V and J calls and clone size; the DNA was used to work out D and trimming. The data show 95,000 to 120,000 clones, around four fifths seen once. The sequenced material came from peripheral blood. V usage is TRBV11-3 and J usage is TRBJ2-3; 8 bases match TRBD1. The origin of this receptor is a woman aged 35 to 49 with acute or convalescent COVID-19. The CDR3 DNA reads as TGTGCCAGCAGCTTAGCTATTGGGACAGGATCTACAGATACGCAGTATTTT. This sequence encodes CASSLAIGTGSTDTQYF.